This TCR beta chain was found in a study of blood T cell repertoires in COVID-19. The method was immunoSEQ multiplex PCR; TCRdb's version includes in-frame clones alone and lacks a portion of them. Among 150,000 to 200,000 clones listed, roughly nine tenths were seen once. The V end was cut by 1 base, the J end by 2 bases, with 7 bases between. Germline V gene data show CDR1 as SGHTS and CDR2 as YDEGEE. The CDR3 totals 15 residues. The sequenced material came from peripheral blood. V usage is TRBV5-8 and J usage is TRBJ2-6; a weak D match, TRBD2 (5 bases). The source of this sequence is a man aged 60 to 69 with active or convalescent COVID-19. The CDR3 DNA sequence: TGTGCCAGCAGCTTGTACGGGGCTGGGGCCAACGTCCTGACTTTC. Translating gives CASSLYGAGANVLTF.